This T cell receptor beta chain originates from a study of blood T cell repertoires in COVID-19. The wider study: Acute and convalescent COVID-19 specimens originated in the United States, Italy and Spain. The cDNA or gDNA used as material had been derived from T cells, B-cell-depleted T cells, or PBMCs.

Original methodology: It was from reference gene primer amplification that nucleated cell counts were estimated. Sequenced by immunoSEQ multiplex PCR; TCRdb stores in-frame clones only, minus some. V and J calls and clone size are those listed in that table; D and trimming were worked out from the DNA. The table lists under 300,000 clones, approximately 80% of them singletons, with around 1.5% in the top ten. V gave up 3 bases and J gave up 0 bases, with 10 bases separating them. Germline assignment: CDR1 KGHSH and CDR2 LQKENI. This CDR3 spans 15 amino acids. V usage is TRBV18 and J usage is TRBJ2-3, with D maybe TRBD1 (5 bases). The receptor comes from a woman in her thirties or forties who had recovered from COVID-19. The sample consisted of peripheral blood. Here the CDR3 DNA reads TGTGCCAGCTCACCTGCAGGGAAAAGCACAGATACGCAGTATTTT. Its protein product is CASSPAGKSTDTQYF.